This is a list of T cell receptor beta chains from one sample in a study of beta chain features in type 1 diabetes. Sequencing used immunoSEQ multiplex PCR; TCRdb keeps in-frame clones, though not all of them. Of about 120,000 clones detected, about 18% appear once; the ten largest clones hold about 2.4%. The sequencing input was central memory CD4+ T cells from blood. These receptors all stem from a man between 18 and 35 years old with type 1 diabetes. Both conserved end residues are part of each CDR3. The D gene is left open where the match is weak. Clone sizes are given selectively: once, few, many, or a class where the clone is expanded.

>TRBJ2-7|NA|NA|TRBV29-1
TGCAGCGTTTACATACAGGGTTACGAGCAGTACTTC
CSVYIQGYEQYF
>TRBJ2-7|few|TRBD1|TRBV4-3
TGCGCCAGCAGCCAAGGGGTGGACAGGTTCGCCTACGAGCAGTACTTC
CASSQGVDRFAYEQYF
>TRBJ2-7|few|NA|TRBV5-8
TGTGCCAGCAACACACCTGGAGGGCAGAGCTACGAGCAGTACTTC
CASNTPGGQSYEQYF
>TRBJ2-1|few|NA|TRBV7-9
TGTGCCAGCAGCGCGGAGACCGCAGGGCCTCTTTACAATGAGCAGTTCTTC
CASSAETAGPLYNEQFF
>TRBJ2-7|few|NA|TRBV7-2
TGTGCCAGCACCGTCCCCCTGAGCTACGAGCAGTACTTC
CASTVPLSYEQYF
>TRBJ2-1|NA|TRBD2|TRBV6-5
TGTGCCAGCAGTTGGGGAGGGCCAGGGTCCTACAATGAGCAGTTCTTC
CASSWGGPGSYNEQFF
>TRBJ2-2|once|NA|TRBV7-2
TGTGCCAGCAGCTCCCGGAGCACCGGGGAGCTGTTTTTT
CASSSRSTGELFF
>TRBJ2-7|many|NA|TRBV19
TGTGCCAGTAACTCGCGGCAGGGGAGCGGTCGGGGATTGCGGGAGCAGTACTTC
CASNSRQGSGRGLREQYF
>TRBJ2-5|NA|NA|TRBV6-5
TGTGCCAGCAGCTATAACTCAATGGGGACCCAGTACTTC
CASSYNSMGTQYF
>TRBJ1-1|NA|TRBD1|TRBV28
TGTGCCAGCAGTCGGACAGGGACTGTGAACACTGAAGCTTTCTTT
CASSRTGTVNTEAFF
>TRBJ2-7|NA|TRBD1|TRBV28
TGTGCCAGCAGTTCCCCGGGACAGGGGTATCCCTACGAGCAGTACTTC
CASSSPGQGYPYEQYF
>TRBJ2-1|few|TRBD1|TRBV2
TGTGCCAGCAGTGGACAGGGACCCTCCTACAATGAGCAGTTCTTC
CASSGQGPSYNEQFF
>TRBJ2-7|NA|TRBD2|TRBV6-1
TGTGCCGCCGGGACTAGCGGGGCGCTGTCCTACGAGCAGTACTTC
CAAGTSGALSYEQYF